One sample yielded the 14 T cell receptor beta chains listed below, sequenced in a study of blood T cell repertoires in COVID-19. This table comes from immunoSEQ multiplex PCR, and its TCRdb copy is limited to in-frame clones, with some not included. The top ten hold 3% to 4.5% of the sample, which has over 110,000 clones, roughly 84% seen once. Sequencing was done on a sample of PBMCs or T cells enriched from blood (not recorded which). The origin of the receptors is a man over 45 in a cohort exposed to, infected with or recovered from COVID-19 (not recorded which).

This clone was picked up a small number of times. The V call is TRBV10-2, the J call TRBJ1-4; D remains ambiguous. Germline CDR1 WSHSY, CDR2 SAAADI. The V end lost 8 bases, the J end lost 5 bases, and 6 bases lay between the germline ends. The length of the CDR3 is 11 residues. The CDR3 spells CASYGNEKLFF. DNA of the CDR3: TGCGCCAGCTACGGGAATGAAAAACTGTTTTTT.

The chain couples TRBV19 to TRBJ2-5; tentatively, D is TRBD1 (5 bases). The CDR3 has 12 amino acids. Trimming pared 10 bases from V and 4 bases from J, leaving 13 bases between. The germline gives CDR1 LNHDA, CDR2 SQIVND (reference sequence). CDR3 nucleotide sequence: TGTGCCACCGGAGACAGACGAGAGACCCAGTACTTC. Residues: CATGDRRETQYF. Full variable domain (missing parts from reference TRBV19 and TRBJ2-5): DGGITQSPKYLFRKEGQNVTLSCEQNLNHDAMYWYRQDPGQGLRLIYYSQIVNDFQKGDIAEGYSVSREKKESFPLTVTSAQKNPTAFYLCATGDRRETQYFGPGTRLLVL.

CDR3 bases: TGCGCCAGCAGCCAAGATGAGGGGAGGACTAGCTTCTACAATGAGCAGTTCTTC. As protein: CASSQDEGRTSFYNEQFF. V gene TRBV4-1 combines with J gene TRBJ2-1, with TRBD2 identical over 8 bases. The V and J ends lost 0 bases and 3 bases, in that order; junction bases with no gene match: 10. The CDR3 length is 18 residues. The V gene's germline CDR1 is MGHRA and CDR2 YSYEKL.

The chain combines TRBV2 with TRBJ2-1; 11 bases match TRBD2. V dropped 6 bases and J dropped 7; count of bases not matched to a gene: 8. The CDR3 spans 15 residues. Germline CDR1 reads SNHLY; CDR2 reads FYNNEI. CDR3 amino acids: CASRPRLAGRNEQFF. CDR3 coding DNA: TGTGCCAGCAGGCCAAGACTAGCGGGGAGAAATGAGCAGTTCTTC.

The sample holds one count of this clone. V and J are TRBV24-1 and TRBJ2-1; 13 bases map to TRBD2. This CDR3 has 16 residues. Trimming removed 3 bases from V and 6 bases from J; junction bases left unmatched: 4. Germline CDR1 and CDR2: KGHDR and SFDVKD. CDR3 in amino acids: CATSDLGLAGVNEQFF. The CDR3 bases are TGTGCCACCAGTGATCTAGGACTAGCGGGAGTCAATGAGCAGTTCTTC.

DNA of the CDR3: TGTGCCAGCAGCAATGGGGAGGAGGACAATCAGCCCCAGCATTTT. This sequence encodes CASSNGEEDNQPQHF. This chain links TRBV21-1 with TRBJ1-5. TRBV21-1 is reported as a pseudogene. There are 15 residues in the CDR3.

The V call is TRBV7-3, the J call TRBJ1-2; D is unclear. This CDR3 is 13 amino acids long. The ends were cut back, 3 bases at V and 7 bases at J, with 12 bases in the middle. Germline V gene data show CDR1 as SGHTA and CDR2 as FQGTGA. Here the CDR3 DNA reads TGTGCCAGCAGCTTGGACGGGATTGCTGGCTACACCTTC. Amino acids: CASSLDGIAGYTF. Full variable domain (missing parts from reference TRBV7-3 and TRBJ1-2): GAGVSQTPSNKVTEKGKYVELRCDPISGHTALYWYRQSLGQGPEFLIYFQGTGAADDSGLPNDRFFAVRPEGSVSTLKIQRTERGDSAVYLCASSLDGIAGYTFGSGTRLTVV.

The chain is built from TRBV11-2 and TRBJ2-3; 11 bases are shared with TRBD2. J lost 3 bases, V lost 3 bases, and 2 bases had no gene match. The V gene's germline CDR1 is SGHAT and CDR2 FQNNGV. The CDR3 has 15 residues. The CDR3 sequence: CASSLTSGATDTQYF. The CDR3 DNA is TGTGCCAGCAGCTTGACTAGCGGGGCGACAGATACGCAGTATTTT.

This chain joins TRBV5-1 and TRBJ1-1; tentatively, D is TRBD1 (5 bases). The germline V and J ends were trimmed by 3 bases and 2 bases, with 11 bases remaining between them. Germline V lookup: CDR1 SGHRS, CDR2 YFSETQ. This CDR3 spans 14 amino acids. Here the CDR3 reads CASSSRTPNTEAFF. As DNA, the CDR3 is TGCGCCAGCAGCTCCAGGACACCTAACACTGAAGCTTTCTTT.

V gene TRBV10-3 combines with J gene TRBJ1-1; 10 nucleotides match TRBD1. Looked up from germline, CDR1 is ENHRY and CDR2 is SYGVKD. V lost 0 bases, J lost 11 bases, and 6 bases stayed unmatched. The length of the CDR3 is 14 residues. Here the CDR3 DNA reads TGTGCCATCAGTGAGTCGGGGACAGGGGATAAGGCTTTCTTT. This sequence encodes CAISESGTGDKAFF.

The genes are TRBV7-2 and TRBJ1-1, with 7 positions matching TRBD1. The V segment lost 6 bases and the J segment 2 bases; nucleotides outside the gene matches: 6. The CDR3 length is 14 residues. Germline-derived CDR1 and CDR2 are SGHTA and FQGNSA. This CDR3 is CASRTGQLNTEAFF. The CDR3, as DNA: TGTGCCAGCAGGACGGGACAGCTTAACACTGAAGCTTTCTTT.

This rearrangement joins TRBV9 to TRBJ1-3; no definite D call. Germline V CDR1 and CDR2: SGDLS, YYNGEE. CDR3 length equals 17 residues. Deletions cut 1 base from V and 0 bases from J, with 14 bases between. CDR3 region: CASSVTAAVYSGNTIYF. The CDR3 nucleotides are TGTGCCAGCAGCGTAACTGCAGCGGTTTACTCTGGAAACACCATATATTTT. Based on the CDR3 plus reference TRBV9 and TRBJ1-3, the full variable domain is DSGVTQTPKHLITATGQRVTLRCSPRSGDLSVYWYQQSLDQGLQFLIQYYNGEERAKGNILERFSAQQFPDLHSELNLSSLELGDSALYFCASSVTAAVYSGNTIYFGEGSWLTVV.

This clone occurred many times. The V and J genes are TRBV5-6 and TRBJ1-2, with 7 bases identical to TRBD1. After removal of 4 bases from V and 2 bases from J, the junction contained 14 bases not matched to a gene. Per germline, CDR1 SGHDT and CDR2 YYEEEE. The length of the CDR3 is 17 residues. The CDR3 DNA sequence: TGTGCCAGCAGCCCCATGACAGGGTACTCGATAAACTATGGCTACACCTTC. It translates to CASSPMTGYSINYGYTF.

The V call is TRBV5-1, the J call TRBJ2-1; D gene ambiguous. The CDR3 is 15 residues long. Trimming removed 1 base from V and 8 bases from J, with 16 bases in between. The germline gives CDR1 SGHRS, CDR2 YFSETQ. CDR3 sequence: CASSLYSGLEDEQFF. The CDR3 DNA reads as TGCGCCAGCAGCTTGTATTCCGGTTTAGAAGATGAGCAGTTCTTC.